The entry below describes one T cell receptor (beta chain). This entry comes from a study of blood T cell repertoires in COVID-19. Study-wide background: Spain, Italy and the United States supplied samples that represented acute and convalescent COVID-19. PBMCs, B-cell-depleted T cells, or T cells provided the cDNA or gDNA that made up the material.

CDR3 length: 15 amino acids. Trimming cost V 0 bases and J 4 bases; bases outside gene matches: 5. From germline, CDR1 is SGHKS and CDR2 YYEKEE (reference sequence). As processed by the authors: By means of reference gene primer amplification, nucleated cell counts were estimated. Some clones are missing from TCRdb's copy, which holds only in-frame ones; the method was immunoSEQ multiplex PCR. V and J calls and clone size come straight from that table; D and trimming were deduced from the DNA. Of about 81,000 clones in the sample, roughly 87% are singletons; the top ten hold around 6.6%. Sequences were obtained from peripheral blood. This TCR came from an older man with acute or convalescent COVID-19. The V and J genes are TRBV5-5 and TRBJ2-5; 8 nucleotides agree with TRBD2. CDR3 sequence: CASSLGPGGGETQYF. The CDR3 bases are TGTGCCAGCAGCTTGGGACCGGGAGGGGGAGAGACCCAGTACTTC. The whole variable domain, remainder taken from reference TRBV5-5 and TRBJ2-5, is DAGVTQSPTHLIKTRGQQVTLRCSPISGHKSVSWYQQVLGQGPQFIFQYYEKEERGRGNFPDRFSARQFPNYSSELNVNALLLGDSALYLCASSLGPGGGETQYFGPGTRLLVL.